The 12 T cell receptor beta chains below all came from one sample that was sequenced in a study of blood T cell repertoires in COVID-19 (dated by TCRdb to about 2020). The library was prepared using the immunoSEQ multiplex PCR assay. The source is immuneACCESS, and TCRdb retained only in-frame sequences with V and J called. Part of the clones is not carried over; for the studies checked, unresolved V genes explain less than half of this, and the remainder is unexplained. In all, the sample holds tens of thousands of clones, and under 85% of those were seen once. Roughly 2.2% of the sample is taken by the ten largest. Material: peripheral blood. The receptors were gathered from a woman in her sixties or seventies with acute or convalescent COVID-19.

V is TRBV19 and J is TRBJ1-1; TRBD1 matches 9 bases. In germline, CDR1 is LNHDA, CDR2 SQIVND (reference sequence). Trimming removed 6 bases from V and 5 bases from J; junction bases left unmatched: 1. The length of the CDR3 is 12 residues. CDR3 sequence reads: CASRDRGTEAFF. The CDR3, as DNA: TGTGCCAGTAGGGACAGGGGTACTGAAGCTTTCTTT.

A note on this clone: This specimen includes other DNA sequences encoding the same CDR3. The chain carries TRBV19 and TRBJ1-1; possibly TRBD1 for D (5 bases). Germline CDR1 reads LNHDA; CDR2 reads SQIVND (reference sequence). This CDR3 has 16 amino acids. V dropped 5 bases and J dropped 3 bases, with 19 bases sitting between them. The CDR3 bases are TGTGCCAGTAGTCCGCTGGCGGGGCAGAGGGACACTGAAGCTTTCTTT. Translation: CASSPLAGQRDTEAFF.

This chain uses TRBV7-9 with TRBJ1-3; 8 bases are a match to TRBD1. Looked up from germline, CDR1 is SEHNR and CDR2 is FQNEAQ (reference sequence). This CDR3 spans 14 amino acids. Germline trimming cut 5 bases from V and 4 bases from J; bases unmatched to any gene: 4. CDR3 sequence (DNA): TGTGCCAGCAGCGCACGGACAGGGGGAAACACCATATATTTT. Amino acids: CASSARTGGNTIYF.

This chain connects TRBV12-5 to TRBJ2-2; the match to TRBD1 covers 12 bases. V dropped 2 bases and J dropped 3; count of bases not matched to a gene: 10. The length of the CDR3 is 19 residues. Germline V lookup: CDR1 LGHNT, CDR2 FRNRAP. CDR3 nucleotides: TGTGCTAGTGGTTTGCCTCTGCCGGGACAGGGGGCCGACACCGGGGAGCTGTTTTTT. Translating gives CASGLPLPGQGADTGELFF.

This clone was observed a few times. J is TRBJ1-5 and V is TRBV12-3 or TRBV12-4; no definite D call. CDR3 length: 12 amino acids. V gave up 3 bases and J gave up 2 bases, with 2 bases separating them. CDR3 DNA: TGTGCCAGCAGTTTCGGCAATCAGCCCCAGCATTTT. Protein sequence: CASSFGNQPQHF.

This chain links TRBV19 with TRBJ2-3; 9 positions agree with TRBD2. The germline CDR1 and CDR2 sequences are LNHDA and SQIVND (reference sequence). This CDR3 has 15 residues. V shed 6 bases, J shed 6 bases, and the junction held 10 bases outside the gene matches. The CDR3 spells CASRLSGGFGDTQYF. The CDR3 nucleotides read TGTGCCAGTAGGCTTAGCGGGGGTTTCGGGGATACGCAGTATTTT.

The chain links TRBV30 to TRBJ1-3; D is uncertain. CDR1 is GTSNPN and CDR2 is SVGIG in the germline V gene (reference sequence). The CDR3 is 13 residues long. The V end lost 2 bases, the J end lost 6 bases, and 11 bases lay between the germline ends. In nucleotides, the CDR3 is TGTGCCTGGAGTCTCGGACTGCAAAACACCATATATTTT. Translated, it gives CAWSLGLQNTIYF.

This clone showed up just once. CDR3 DNA: TGTGCCAGCAGCTTGTCACAGGGTGCAGAATACTATGGCTACACCTTC. Encoded protein: CASSLSQGAEYYGYTF. The rearrangement joins TRBV5-4 to TRBJ1-2, with D possibly being TRBD1 (6 bases). The germline CDR1 and CDR2 sequences are SGHNT and YYREEE (reference sequence). Deletions cut 1 base from V and 3 bases from J, with 16 bases between. The CDR3 runs 16 residues.

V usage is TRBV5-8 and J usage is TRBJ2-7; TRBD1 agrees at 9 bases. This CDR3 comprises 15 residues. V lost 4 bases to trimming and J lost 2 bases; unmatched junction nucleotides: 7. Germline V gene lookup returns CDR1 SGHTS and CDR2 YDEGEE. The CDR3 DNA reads TGTGCCAGCAGCCTACTACAGGGGGCGGCCTACGAGCAGTACTTC. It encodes CASSLLQGAAYEQYF.

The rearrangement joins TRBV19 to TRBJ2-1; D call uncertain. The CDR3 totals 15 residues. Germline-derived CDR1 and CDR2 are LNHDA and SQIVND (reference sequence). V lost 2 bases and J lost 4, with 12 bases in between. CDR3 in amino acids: CASSISSQRYNEQFF. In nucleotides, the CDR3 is TGTGCCAGTAGTATATCCTCACAAAGATACAATGAGCAGTTCTTC.

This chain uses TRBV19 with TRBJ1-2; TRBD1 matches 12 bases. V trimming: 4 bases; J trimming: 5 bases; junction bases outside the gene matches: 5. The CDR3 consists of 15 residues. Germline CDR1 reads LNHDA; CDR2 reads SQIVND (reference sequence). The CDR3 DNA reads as TGTGCCAGTAGTACCCCGGGACAGGGGGCGTATGGCTACACCTTC. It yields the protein CASSTPGQGAYGYTF.

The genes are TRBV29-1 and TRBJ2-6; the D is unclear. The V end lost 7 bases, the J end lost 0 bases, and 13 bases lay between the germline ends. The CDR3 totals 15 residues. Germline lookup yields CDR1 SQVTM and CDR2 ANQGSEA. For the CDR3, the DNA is TGCAGCGCCCGCGAAGAAAACTCTGGGGCCAACGTCCTGACTTTC. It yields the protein CSAREENSGANVLTF.